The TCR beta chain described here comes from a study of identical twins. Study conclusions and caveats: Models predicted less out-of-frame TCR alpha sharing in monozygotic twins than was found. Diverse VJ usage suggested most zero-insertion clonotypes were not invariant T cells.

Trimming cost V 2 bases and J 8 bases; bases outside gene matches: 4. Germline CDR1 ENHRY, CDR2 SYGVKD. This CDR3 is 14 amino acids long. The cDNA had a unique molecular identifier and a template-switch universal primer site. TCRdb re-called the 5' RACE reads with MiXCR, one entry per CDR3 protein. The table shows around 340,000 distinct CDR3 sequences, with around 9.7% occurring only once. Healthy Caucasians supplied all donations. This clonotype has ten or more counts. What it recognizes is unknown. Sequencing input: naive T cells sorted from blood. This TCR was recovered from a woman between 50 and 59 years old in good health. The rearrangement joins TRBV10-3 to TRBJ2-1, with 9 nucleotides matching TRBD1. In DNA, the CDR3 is TGTGCCATCAGTGAGGACAGGGGGAGATATGAGCAGTTCTTC. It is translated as CAISEDRGRYEQFF.